Below are 5 T cell receptor beta chains sequenced from a single sample in a study of cytomegalovirus exposure and HLA in healthy donors. Primers for the PCR totalled 60 Vbeta and 13 Jbeta. Measured with immunoSEQ multiplex PCR; TCRdb has only the in-frame clones, and not every one. This sample has approximately 100,000 clones; roughly 69% occur once, and the top ten carry over 2.5%. The sequencing input was PBMCs. These TCRs come from a man aged 45-65 years in good health and CMV-seropositive.

The gene calls are TRBV9 and TRBJ1-3; TRBD1 is a possible D gene (5 bases). Germline lookup yields CDR1 SGDLS and CDR2 YYNGEE. The CDR3 is 15 residues long. V dropped 5 bases and J dropped 2 bases, with 14 bases sitting between them. CDR3 protein: CASSALTGAGNTIYF. The CDR3 DNA follows: TGTGCCAGCAGTGCCTTAACGGGGGCTGGAAACACCATATATTTT.

The V and J genes are TRBV2 and TRBJ2-1; 10 bases line up with TRBD2. V lost 7 bases to trimming and J lost 8 bases; unmatched junction nucleotides: 5. The CDR3 contains 13 residues. The V gene's germline CDR1 is SNHLY and CDR2 FYNNEI. CDR3 nucleotide sequence: TGTGCCAGCAACCAGCGGGGGGGCGATGAGCAGTTCTTC. This encodes CASNQRGGDEQFF.

As to this clone: Distinct nucleotide sequences in the sample also encode this CDR3. The rearrangement uses TRBV29-1 and TRBJ1-1; TRBD1 matches 8 bases. The CDR3 is 13 amino acids. The germline V gene has CDR1 SQVTM and CDR2 ANQGSEA. The V and J ends lost 1 base and 10 bases, in that order; junction bases with no gene match: 8. CDR3 sequence: CSVEGSGGGRAFF. CDR3 DNA: TGCAGCGTTGAAGGGTCAGGGGGCGGGAGAGCTTTCTTT. The variable domain in full, with the rest retrieved from reference TRBV29-1 and TRBJ1-1, is SAVISQKPSRDICQRGTSLTIQCQVDSQVTMMFWYRQQPGQSLTLIATANQGSEATYESGFVIDKFPISRPNLTFSTLTVSNMSPEDSSIYLCSVEGSGGGRAFFGQGTRLTVV.

This clone was observed a few times. This chain joins TRBV25-1 and TRBJ2-7; 11 bases line up with TRBD2. The V gene's germline CDR1 is MGHDK and CDR2 SYGVNS. With V trimmed by 8 bases and J by 2 bases, 8 bases remained unmatched. This CDR3 contains 15 residues. CDR3 coding DNA: TGTGCCAGCCTGGGGCCGACTAGCGGGACCTACGAGCAGTACTTC. Amino acids: CASLGPTSGTYEQYF.

The genes are TRBV9 and TRBJ2-7; 8 positions match TRBD2. J was trimmed by 6 bases and V by 3 bases; bases with no gene match: 17. Germline assignment: CDR1 SGDLS and CDR2 YYNGEE. The CDR3 is 17 residues long. The chain's CDR3 is CASSAATSGSTSGEQYF. DNA for the CDR3: TGTGCCAGCAGCGCCGCCACGAGCGGGAGCACCTCGGGCGAGCAGTACTTC.